The 19 T cell receptor beta chains below were found in one sample sequenced in a study of control samples from healthy donors and cancer patients. Profiled with immunoSEQ multiplex PCR; TCRdb holds only in-frame clones, not every one. This sample has more than 95,000 clones, with roughly 87% found just once. The source material was blood. The receptors shown here come from a man aged 18 to 30 in good health.

The chain has TRBV27 and TRBJ1-3; D unresolved. Looked up from germline, CDR1 is MNHEY and CDR2 is SMNVEV (reference sequence). The germline V and J ends were trimmed by 0 bases and 2 bases, with 11 bases remaining between them. This CDR3 is built from 16 residues. This CDR3 reads CASSLSDPATGNTIYF. The CDR3 coding sequence is TGTGCCAGCAGTTTATCCGACCCGGCCACTGGAAACACCATATATTTT.

This clone showed up just once. V usage is TRBV10-3 and J usage is TRBJ1-1, with 9 bases matching TRBD1. The trim removed 7 bases at V and 3 bases at J, leaving 6 bases unmatched. The CDR3 extends over 14 amino acids. Germline V lookup: CDR1 ENHRY, CDR2 SYGVKD. CDR3 region: CAITVRDRDTEAFF. The CDR3 nucleotides are TGTGCCATCACCGTCCGGGACAGGGACACTGAAGCTTTCTTT.

This clone was picked up a small number of times. This chain uses TRBV19 with TRBJ2-1; 10 bases line up with TRBD2. With V trimmed by 5 bases and J by 4 bases, 14 bases remained unmatched. The CDR3 is 18 amino acids. The V gene's germline CDR1 is LNHDA and CDR2 SQIVND (reference sequence). Here the CDR3 reads CASSVLSSGRKGYNEQFF. The DNA of the CDR3 is TGTGCCAGTAGTGTCCTTTCTAGCGGGAGAAAAGGGTACAATGAGCAGTTCTTC.

The chain uses TRBV7-2 and TRBJ2-5; possibly TRBD1 for D (5 bases). Germline values: CDR1 SGHTA, CDR2 FQGNSA. V was pared by 8 bases and J by 9 bases, with 19 bases between. The length of the CDR3 is 13 residues. The chain's CDR3 is CASRDGNWGPQYF. CDR3 coding DNA: TGTGCCAGCCGAGACGGAAACTGGGGCCCCCAGTACTTC.

The genes are TRBV30 and TRBJ1-6; TRBD1 is a possible D gene (6 bases). V was pared by 6 bases and J by 7 bases, with 13 bases between. Germline loops: CDR1 GTSNPN, CDR2 SVGIG (reference sequence). The CDR3 runs to 13 residues. For the CDR3, the DNA is TGTGCCTGCCCGGGACACAGAAATTCACCCCTCCACTTT. This codes for CACPGHRNSPLHF.

V usage is TRBV7-9 and J usage is TRBJ2-5; D may be TRBD1 (6 bases). CDR3 length equals 15 residues. Trimming stripped 1 base from V and 1 base from J, with 10 bases between. Per the germline V gene, CDR1 is SEHNR and CDR2 is FQNEAQ (reference sequence). Here the CDR3 reads CASSLGLDSQETQYF. CDR3 nucleotide sequence: TGTGCCAGCAGCTTAGGTTTGGACAGCCAAGAGACCCAGTACTTC.

V gene TRBV7-9 combines with J gene TRBJ1-1, with 7 bases that match TRBD1. CDR1 is SEHNR and CDR2 is FQNEAQ in the germline V gene (reference sequence). Germline trimming cut 5 bases from V and 6 bases from J; bases unmatched to any gene: 12. CDR3 length: 15 residues. The DNA of the CDR3 is TGTGCCAGCAGCCCCAGACAGGGTGGGGTGGCTGAAGCTTTCTTT. Its protein is CASSPRQGGVAEAFF.

V gene TRBV28 combines with J gene TRBJ1-2; perhaps TRBD1 as D (5 bases). CDR3 length equals 13 residues. The germline gives CDR1 MDHEN, CDR2 SYDVKM. V gave up 3 bases and J gave up 6 bases, with 11 bases separating them. CDR3 nucleotide sequence: TGTGCCAGCAGTTTTTCTATGGGGGATGGCTACACCTTC. Its translation is CASSFSMGDGYTF.

This clone was recorded only once. The chain carries TRBV6-5 and TRBJ1-2; 7 nucleotides match TRBD1. The germline V gene has CDR1 MNHEY and CDR2 SVGAGI. V was pared by 4 bases and J by 4 bases, with 12 bases of the junction left unmatched. This CDR3 contains 16 residues. CDR3 amino acids: CASSLRGTEPFYGYTF. CDR3 bases: TGTGCCAGCAGTTTGAGGGGGACAGAGCCCTTCTATGGCTACACCTTC.

The J gene is TRBJ2-7, the V gene TRBV7-2; D remains unclear. This CDR3 is 13 amino acids long. The germline gives CDR1 SGHTA, CDR2 FQGNSA. V lost 5 bases, J lost 2 bases, and 10 bases lay in between. The CDR3 region has the DNA TGTGCCAGCAGCCGAGACACCACCTACGAGCAGTACTTC. Its translation is CASSRDTTYEQYF.

The chain couples TRBV15 to TRBJ1-1; D is uncertain. Germline assignment: CDR1 LNHNV and CDR2 YYDKDF (reference sequence). The CDR3 spans 14 residues. V was cut by 3 bases and J by 0 bases, with 8 bases left in between. DNA of the CDR3: TGTGCCACCAGCAGGAGGCAGGTGAACACTGAAGCTTTCTTT. It codes for CATSRRQVNTEAFF.

This clone occurred once. The chain combines TRBV27 with TRBJ2-6; D tentatively reads TRBD1 or TRBD2 (7 bases each). The CDR3 contains 18 residues. CDR1 and CDR2 (germline): MNHEY, SMNVEV (reference sequence). With 8 bases removed from V and 0 bases from J, the gap between germline ends came to 20 bases. CDR3 protein: CASGRQGGLISGANVLTF. The CDR3 nucleotides read TGTGCCAGCGGACGCCAGGGGGGACTAATCTCTGGGGCCAACGTCCTGACTTTC.

This chain links TRBV11-2 with TRBJ2-4; 10 nucleotides agree with TRBD1. This CDR3 spans 15 amino acids. CDR1 and CDR2 (germline): SGHAT, FQNNGV. The V gene end was trimmed by 5 bases and the J gene end by 9 bases; junction bases not matched to a gene: 10. The CDR3 loop reads CASSPQDRGRFIQYF. The CDR3 nucleotides are TGTGCCAGCAGCCCGCAAGACAGGGGGCGGTTCATTCAGTACTTC. Variable domain in full (rest from reference TRBV11-2 and TRBJ2-4): EAGVAQSPRYKIIEKRQSVAFWCNPISGHATLYWYQQILGQGPKLLIQFQNNGVVDDSQLPKDRFSAERLKGVDSTLKIQPAKLEDSAVYLCASSPQDRGRFIQYFGAGTRLSVL.

The chain combines TRBV9 with TRBJ1-4; 10 positions match TRBD1. Trimming removed 3 bases from V and 6 bases from J; junction bases left unmatched: 5. Germline loops: CDR1 SGDLS, CDR2 YYNGEE. The CDR3 consists of 15 residues. The CDR3 nucleotides are TGTGCCAGCAGCGGGTACGGGACAGGGGATGAAAAACTGTTTTTT. Amino acids: CASSGYGTGDEKLFF.

CDR3 in DNA: TGTGCCAGCAGCCTGGTCGGCGAGGCAGATCTGTACTTC. Residues: CASSLVGEADLYF. The rearrangement links TRBV7-9 to TRBJ2-7; D is ambiguous. Per the germline V gene, CDR1 is SEHNR and CDR2 is FQNEAQ (reference sequence). V was trimmed by 5 bases and J by 12 bases, leaving 20 bases between them. The CDR3 consists of 13 residues.

The chain carries TRBV7-9 and TRBJ1-1; D is perhaps TRBD1 (5 bases). The CDR3 is 14 residues long. Trimming took 5 bases from V and 0 from J, leaving 10 bases between them. The germline V gene encodes CDR1 SEHNR and CDR2 FQNEAQ (reference sequence). The CDR3: CASSEQGLNTEAFF. CDR3 DNA: TGTGCCAGCAGCGAGCAGGGTTTGAACACTGAAGCTTTCTTT.

The chain has TRBV10-3 and TRBJ1-2; TRBD1 aligns across 10 bases. This CDR3 is 17 amino acids long. Looked up from germline, CDR1 is ENHRY and CDR2 is SYGVKD. The V and J ends lost 0 bases and 5 bases, in that order; junction bases with no gene match: 9. DNA of the CDR3: TGTGCCATCAGTGAGTCCCTCCCGGGACAGGGGTCTTATGGCTACACCTTC. This encodes CAISESLPGQGSYGYTF.

The sample holds a few counts of this clone. The chain recombines TRBV7-2 with TRBJ1-2; 7 positions agree with TRBD1. Germline V lookup: CDR1 SGHTA, CDR2 FQGNSA. The V and J ends lost 5 bases and 4 bases, in that order; junction bases with no gene match: 10. The CDR3 length is 15 residues. The CDR3, as DNA: TGTGCCAGCAGCCCCGCCGGGACAGCTTTCTATGGCTACACCTTC. It is translated as CASSPAGTAFYGYTF.

The chain links TRBV7-9 to TRBJ2-1, with D possibly TRBD2 on 5 matching bases. V was clipped by 8 bases and J by 8 bases, with 10 bases between them. This CDR3 is built from 11 residues. The V gene's germline CDR1 is SEHNR and CDR2 FQNEAQ (reference sequence). The CDR3 region has the DNA TGTGCCAGCCCCGAGGGCGATGAGCAGTTCTTC. Its translation: CASPEGDEQFF.